This TCR beta chain is drawn from a study of identical twins. This clonotype occurred a few times. Its antigen remains unidentified. The CDR3 has 15 residues. Germline-derived CDR1 and CDR2 are MNHEY and SMNVEV (reference sequence). V was clipped by 5 bases and J by 5 bases, with 17 bases between them. Study-wide results and caveats: In cord blood, abundant beta clonotypes had fewer insertions; memory showed no trend.

Via MiXCR, TCRdb re-called the 5' RACE reads, giving one row per CDR3 protein. The sample lists about 810,000 distinct CDR3 sequences; over 9% were seen once. The sample was also linked to a second study, of yellow fever vaccine responses in identical twins.

The origin of this receptor is a woman aged 18-29 years in good health. The chain joins TRBV27 to TRBJ2-3; D remains unclear. What was sequenced was PBMCs. The CDR3 region is CASSPSSGVGDTQYF. The CDR3 coding sequence is TGTGCCAGCAGTCCGAGTAGTGGGGTGGGAGATACGCAGTATTTT.